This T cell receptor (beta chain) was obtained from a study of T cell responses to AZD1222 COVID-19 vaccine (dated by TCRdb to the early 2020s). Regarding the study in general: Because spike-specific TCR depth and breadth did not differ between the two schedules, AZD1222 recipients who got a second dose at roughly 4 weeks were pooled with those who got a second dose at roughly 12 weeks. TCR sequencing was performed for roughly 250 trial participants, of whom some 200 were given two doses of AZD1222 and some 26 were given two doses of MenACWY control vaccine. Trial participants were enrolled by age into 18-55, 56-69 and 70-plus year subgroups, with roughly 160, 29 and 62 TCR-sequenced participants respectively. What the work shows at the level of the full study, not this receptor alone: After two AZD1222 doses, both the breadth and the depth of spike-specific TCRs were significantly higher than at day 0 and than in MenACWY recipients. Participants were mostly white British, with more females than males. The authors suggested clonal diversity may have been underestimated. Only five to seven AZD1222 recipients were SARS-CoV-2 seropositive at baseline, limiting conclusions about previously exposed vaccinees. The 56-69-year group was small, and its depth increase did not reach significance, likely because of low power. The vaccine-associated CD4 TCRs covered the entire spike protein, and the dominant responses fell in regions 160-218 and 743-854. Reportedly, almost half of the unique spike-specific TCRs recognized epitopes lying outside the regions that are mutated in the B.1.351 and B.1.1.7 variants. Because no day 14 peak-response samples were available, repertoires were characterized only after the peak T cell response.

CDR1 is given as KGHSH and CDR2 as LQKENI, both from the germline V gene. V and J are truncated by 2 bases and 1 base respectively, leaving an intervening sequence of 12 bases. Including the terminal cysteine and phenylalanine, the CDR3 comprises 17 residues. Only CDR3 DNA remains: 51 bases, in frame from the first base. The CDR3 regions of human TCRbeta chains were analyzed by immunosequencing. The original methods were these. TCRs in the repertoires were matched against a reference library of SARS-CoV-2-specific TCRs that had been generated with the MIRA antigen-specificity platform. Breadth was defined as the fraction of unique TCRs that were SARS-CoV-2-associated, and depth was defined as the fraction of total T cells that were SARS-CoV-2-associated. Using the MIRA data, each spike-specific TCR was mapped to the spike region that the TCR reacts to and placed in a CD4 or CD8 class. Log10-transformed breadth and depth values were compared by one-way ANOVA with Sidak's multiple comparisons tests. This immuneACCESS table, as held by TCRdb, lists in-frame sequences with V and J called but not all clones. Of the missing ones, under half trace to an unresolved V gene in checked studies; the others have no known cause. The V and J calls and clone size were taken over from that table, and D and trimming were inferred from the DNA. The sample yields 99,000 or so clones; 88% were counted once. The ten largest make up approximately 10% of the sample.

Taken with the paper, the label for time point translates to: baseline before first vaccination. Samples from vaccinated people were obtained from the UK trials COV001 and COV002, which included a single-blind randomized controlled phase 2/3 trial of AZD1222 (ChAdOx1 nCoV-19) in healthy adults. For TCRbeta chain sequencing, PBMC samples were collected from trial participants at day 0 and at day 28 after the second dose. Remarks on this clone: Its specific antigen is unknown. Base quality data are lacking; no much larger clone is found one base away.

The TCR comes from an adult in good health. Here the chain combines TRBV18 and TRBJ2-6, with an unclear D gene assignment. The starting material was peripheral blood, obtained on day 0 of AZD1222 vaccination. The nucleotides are TGTGCCAGCTCACCATACCAGGCCCCTTCTGGGGCCAACGTCCTGACTTTC. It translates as CASSPYQAPSGANVLTF.